These T cell receptor beta chains were read from a single sample in a study of blood T cell repertoires in COVID-19. Repertoires were generated with immunoSEQ multiplex PCR, while TCRdb's copy carries only in-frame clones and drops some. The sample lists approximately 280,000 clones, 85% to 90% occurring once. The sequenced sample was PBMCs or T cells enriched from blood (not recorded which). The origin of the receptors is a woman between 18 and 29 years old with acute COVID-19. The CDR3 runs from the conserved cysteine through the conserved F or W. The D gene is left open where the match is weak. Only some rows state a clone size, as once, few, many or a class for expanded clones.

clone size	D gene	V gene	J gene	CDR3 length	CDR3 DNA	CDR3 protein
once	-	TRBV7-3	TRBJ1-5	16	TGTGCCAGCAGCTTCCGACCGGGGGTCTCCAATCAGCCCCAGCATTTT	CASSFRPGVSNQPQHF
-	-	TRBV30	TRBJ2-4	15	TGTGCCTGGAGTGAGAGGGGGGGAGCCAAAAACATTCAGTACTTC	CAWSERGGAKNIQYF
-	-	TRBV27	TRBJ1-5	15	TGTGCCAGCAGTGTGGAAGGACTTGGCAATCAGCCCCAGCATTTT	CASSVEGLGNQPQHF
once	TRBD2	TRBV5-6	TRBJ2-4	16	TGTGCCAGCAGCTCGGCGGGGGTCCGAGCCAAAAACATTCAGTACTTC	CASSSAGVRAKNIQYF
-	-	TRBV28	TRBJ1-5	14	TGTGCCAGCAGCGTAAGGGGTTCCAATCAGCCCCAGCATTTT	CASSVRGSNQPQHF
-	TRBD2	TRBV30	TRBJ2-3	18	TGTGCCTGGAGCCGACCCCCGGGACTAGCGGAGTCCACAGATACGCAGTATTTT	CAWSRPPGLAESTDTQYF
few	TRBD1	TRBV28	TRBJ2-7	14	TGTGCCAGCAGTCCCTGGACAGGGAAGTACGAGCAGTACTTC	CASSPWTGKYEQYF
-	TRBD1	TRBV6-1	TRBJ1-2	19	TGTGCCAGCAGTGAATATTACCCGACAGGGGGCCTAAGGAACTATGGCTACACCTTC	CASSEYYPTGGLRNYGYTF
-	TRBD1	TRBV28	TRBJ2-5	18	TGTGCCAGCAGTTCACCGGGACAGGGGCTAAACTTTTTGGAGACCCAGTACTTC	CASSSPGQGLNFLETQYF
-	TRBD1	TRBV30	TRBJ1-2	13	TGTGCCTGGAGGAGGACAGGAGTCTATGGCTACACCTTC	CAWRRTGVYGYTF
-	TRBD2	TRBV11-2	TRBJ2-1	15	TGTGCCAGCAGCGTCACTAGCGGGGGCTACAATGAGCAGTTCTTC	CASSVTSGGYNEQFF
-	-	TRBV9	TRBJ2-2	14	TGTGCCAGCAGCCGGAGCGGAGACACCGGGGAGCTGTTTTTT	CASSRSGDTGELFF
-	-	TRBV19	TRBJ2-1	14	TGTGCCAGTAGCCCTAGCAGTGTCTACAATGAGCAGTTCTTC	CASSPSSVYNEQFF
-	TRBD1	TRBV11-2	TRBJ2-1	17	TGTGCCAGCAGCTTAGTTACAGGGACAGGTGTCTACAATGAGCAGTTCTTC	CASSLVTGTGVYNEQFF
-	-	TRBV29-1	TRBJ2-1	14	TGCAGCGTTGAAGATCTAGACCTTTACAATGAGCAGTTCTTC	CSVEDLDLYNEQFF
-	TRBD2	TRBV29-1	TRBJ2-3	15	TGCAGCGCTCAAGGACTAGCGGGAGTCCCAGATACGCAGTATTTT	CSAQGLAGVPDTQYF
-	TRBD2	TRBV29-1	TRBJ2-1	14	TGCAGCGCCACGGGACTAGCGGACTACAATGAGCAGTTCTTC	CSATGLADYNEQFF
-	-	TRBV7-9	TRBJ2-1	13	TGTGCCAGCAGCCAGGACAGCCACAATGAGCAGTTCTTC	CASSQDSHNEQFF
once	-	TRBV7-6	TRBJ2-1	17	TGTGCCAGCAGCTTAGCCAAGATCGGGAGCCCATACAATGAGCAGTTCTTC	CASSLAKIGSPYNEQFF
once	TRBD1	TRBV6-5	TRBJ1-5	15	TGTGCCAGCAGTTGGGGACAGGGGGCGAATCAGCCCCAGCATTTT	CASSWGQGANQPQHF
-	TRBD1	TRBV30	TRBJ1-2	17	TGTGCCTGGAGTGCAAGGACAGGGGGCATTCTCAACTATGGCTACACCTTC	CAWSARTGGILNYGYTF
-	TRBD1	TRBV19	TRBJ2-3	18	TGTGCCAGTAGTGCGGGGACAGGGAGCTACACTAGCACAGATACGCAGTATTTT	CASSAGTGSYTSTDTQYF